The 26 T cell receptor beta chains below were found in one sample sequenced in a study of identical twins. TCRdb re-derived calls from the 5' RACE reads in MiXCR, one entry per CDR3 protein. The table records hundreds of thousands of distinct CDR3 sequences, over 12% of them present only once. The source material was memory (CD45RO+) T cells sorted from blood. The receptors were sampled from a woman younger than 30 in good health.

The genes are TRBV29-1 and TRBJ1-4; 9 nucleotides align to TRBD1. Germline values: CDR1 SQVTM, CDR2 ANQGSEA. The length of the CDR3 is 14 residues. The V gene end was trimmed by 6 bases and the J gene end by 8 bases; junction bases not matched to a gene: 10. The CDR3 nucleotides read TGCAGCGTCCGGGAGGGGACAGGGAGGGAAAAACTGTTTTTT. Residues: CSVREGTGREKLFF.

The chain uses TRBV11-1 and TRBJ2-1, with D perhaps assigned TRBD1 or TRBD2 (5 bases each). The length of the CDR3 is 18 residues. Trimming removed 3 bases at V and 4 bases at J, with 22 bases between. Germline values: CDR1 SGHAT, CDR2 FQDESV (reference sequence). The CDR3 bases are TGTGCCAGCAGCTTGGGTCGTTTCCTCAGGGACCATTACAATGAGCAGTTCTTC. Amino acids: CASSLGRFLRDHYNEQFF.

This clonotype was observed a handful of times. V usage is TRBV27 and J usage is TRBJ2-7; no clear D. The CDR3 covers 14 residues. Germline CDR1 is MNHEY and CDR2 is SMNVEV (reference sequence). V was cut by 7 bases and J by 3 bases, with 16 bases left in between. CDR3 sequence: CASNPQPTFYEQYF. CDR3 sequence (DNA): TGTGCCAGCAATCCTCAGCCGACATTCTACGAGCAGTACTTC.

This clonotype was recorded a few times. This chain uses TRBV29-1 with TRBJ2-1; D perhaps matches TRBD2 (5 bases). The CDR3 runs 12 residues. Trimming removed 6 bases at V and 8 bases at J, with 14 bases between. Germline values: CDR1 SQVTM, CDR2 ANQGSEA. This CDR3 is CSVGRGRDEQFF. The DNA for the CDR3 is TGCAGCGTCGGAAGAGGGCGGGATGAGCAGTTCTTC.

The rearrangement uses TRBV15 and TRBJ2-7, with unresolved D. CDR3 length: 13 residues. V was cut by 1 base and J by 3 bases, with 7 bases left in between. Per the germline V gene, CDR1 is LNHNV and CDR2 is YYDKDF (reference sequence). For the CDR3, the DNA is TGTGCCACCAGCAGAGTAGGTCTCTACGAGCAGTACTTC. Protein: CATSRVGLYEQYF.

The V gene is TRBV7-3, the J gene TRBJ2-1, with D hard to call. The CDR3 consists of 14 residues. V was shortened by 2 bases and J by 5 bases, with 10 bases between the two germline ends. The germline CDR1 and CDR2 sequences are SGHTA and FQGTGA. The CDR3 sequence is CASSLAPYHNEQFF. The DNA of the CDR3 is TGTGCCAGCAGCTTAGCCCCATACCACAATGAGCAGTTCTTC.

This clonotype was counted a few times. J is TRBJ2-1 and V is TRBV10-3, with D maybe TRBD2 (5 bases). The germline V gene encodes CDR1 ENHRY and CDR2 SYGVKD. The CDR3 runs to 12 residues. V was pared by 7 bases and J by 8 bases, with 12 bases between. In DNA form, the CDR3 reads TGTGCCATCATGGCAGACGGGGATGAGCAGTTCTTC. This gives the protein CAIMADGDEQFF.

This clonotype was counted a few times. The rearrangement uses TRBV27 and TRBJ1-5; 7 bases align to TRBD1. The CDR3 contains 14 residues. Germline-derived CDR1 and CDR2 are MNHEY and SMNVEV (reference sequence). J was trimmed by 5 bases and V by 6 bases; bases with no gene match: 7. In DNA, the CDR3 is TGTGCCAGCAGGGGGGGCACAGGGGATCAGCCCCAGCATTTT. Translated: CASRGGTGDQPQHF.

The chain is built from TRBV9 and TRBJ2-1; 12 bases map to TRBD2. This CDR3 region has 14 residues. Germline V gene sequence: CDR1 SGDLS, CDR2 YYNGEE. V gave up 3 bases and J gave up 10 bases; unmatched junction bases: 5. The DNA of the CDR3 is TGTGCCAGCAGCGCTAGCGGGAGGGTCCGAGAGCAGTTCTTC. Encoded protein: CASSASGRVREQFF.

This clonotype was picked up a small number of times. The J gene is TRBJ2-3, the V gene TRBV15; the match to TRBD1 covers 7 bases. This CDR3 region has 13 residues. Looked up from germline, CDR1 is LNHNV and CDR2 is YYDKDF (reference sequence). Unmatched junction bases numbered 4, after V lost 8 bases and J lost 2 bases. This CDR3 is CATGTGVTDTQYF. The CDR3 DNA is TGTGCCACCGGAACAGGGGTCACAGATACGCAGTATTTT.

This clonotype came up many times. This chain connects TRBV5-1 to TRBJ1-1; D perhaps matches TRBD1 (6 bases). V was trimmed by 1 base and J by 4 bases, leaving 11 bases between them. The CDR3 has 14 amino acids. CDR1 SGHRS and CDR2 YFSETQ come from the germline V gene. CDR3 coding DNA: TGCGCCAGCAGCTTGTCTATGGGGGCCACTGAAGCTTTCTTT. Translation gives CASSLSMGATEAFF.

The chain has TRBV6-1 and TRBJ2-3; possible D gene TRBD2, 6 bases. The CDR3 is 15 amino acids. V dropped 7 bases and J dropped 0 bases, with 14 bases sitting between them. Looked up from germline, CDR1 is MNHNS and CDR2 is SASEGT. The CDR3 reads CASMEGTRSTDTQYF. In DNA form, the CDR3 reads TGTGCCAGCATGGAGGGAACTAGAAGCACAGATACGCAGTATTTT.

A few counts support this clonotype. The chain uses TRBV7-2 and TRBJ2-1; TRBD2 matches at 8 bases. Germline values: CDR1 SGHTA, CDR2 FQGNSA. The CDR3 has 11 residues. V shed 6 bases and J 15 bases; nucleotides not matched to a gene: 7. For the CDR3, the DNA is TGTGCCAGCAGTACGGGACTAGTCCCGTTCTTC. Encoded protein: CASSTGLVPFF.

The chain couples TRBV5-1 to TRBJ2-5; 9 positions match TRBD1. The germline V gene encodes CDR1 SGHRS and CDR2 YFSETQ. This CDR3 is built from 13 residues. With V trimmed by 7 bases and J by 5 bases, 6 bases remained unmatched. For the CDR3, the DNA is TGCGCCAGCCGCGAACAGGGGGCTGAGACCCAGTACTTC. Encoded protein: CASREQGAETQYF.

The gene calls are TRBV11-2 and TRBJ2-1; 11 bases align to TRBD1. V trimming: 1 base; J trimming: 7 bases; junction bases outside the gene matches: 12. The CDR3 sequence is 18 residues long. Germline CDR1 SGHAT, CDR2 FQNNGV. The DNA of the CDR3 is TGTGCCAGCAGCTTAGTTTGGGGGGGGACAGGGGGAGTAAATGAGCAGTTCTTC. Translating it yields CASSLVWGGTGGVNEQFF.

This clonotype showed up many times. The chain combines TRBV6-1 with TRBJ1-2; D gene unclear. The CDR3 consists of 14 residues. Germline CDR1 MNHNS, CDR2 SASEGT. V dropped 6 bases and J dropped 4 bases, with 15 bases sitting between them. In DNA form, the CDR3 reads TGTGCCAGCAGAATTAATGGGATGTTCTATGGCTACACCTTC. Protein: CASRINGMFYGYTF.

This clonotype was recorded a few times. V usage is TRBV6-5 and J usage is TRBJ2-1; D perhaps matches TRBD2 (6 bases). The CDR3 sequence is 16 residues long. Per the germline V gene, CDR1 is MNHEY and CDR2 is SVGAGI. The V end lost 4 bases, the J end lost 0 bases, and 13 bases lay between the germline ends. This chain's CDR3 is CASSFTGGSSYNEQFF. The DNA of the CDR3 is TGTGCCAGCAGTTTCACCGGGGGTAGCTCCTACAATGAGCAGTTCTTC.

This clonotype was counted between two and nine times. The chain recombines TRBV14 with TRBJ2-6; 12 bases fit TRBD2. This CDR3 contains 18 residues. V gave up 1 base and J gave up 2 bases; unmatched junction bases: 3. CDR1 is SGHDN, CDR2 FVKESK, per germline. The CDR3 DNA reads as TGTGCCAGCAGCCAAGTTAGGACTAGCGGGGCTGGGGCCAACGTCCTGACTTTC. It codes for CASSQVRTSGAGANVLTF.

The CDR3 DNA follows: TGTGCCAGCAGCCAACTAGCGGGACCAACAGATACGCAGTATTTT. It yields the protein CASSQLAGPTDTQYF. The J gene is TRBJ2-3, the V gene TRBV3-1; 9 bases map to TRBD2. This CDR3 spans 15 amino acids. V shed 2 bases, J shed 3 bases, and the junction held 3 bases outside the gene matches. Germline V gene lookup returns CDR1 LGHDT and CDR2 YNNKEL (reference sequence).

The chain links TRBV2 to TRBJ2-2, with no clear D. Trimming removed 4 bases at V and 5 bases at J, with 17 bases between. The germline V gene encodes CDR1 SNHLY and CDR2 FYNNEI. CDR3 length: 16 amino acids. CDR3 sequence (DNA): TGTGCCAGCAGTGTAGGTTCCACCCGTTGGACCGGGGAGCTGTTTTTT. It specifies CASSVGSTRWTGELFF.

This clonotype occurred a few times. The chain joins TRBV14 to TRBJ2-7; 8 bases fit TRBD1. The germline V gene encodes CDR1 SGHDN and CDR2 FVKESK. The junction had 9 bases not matched to a gene; V was cut back by 4 bases and J by 1 base. CDR3 length equals 16 residues. CDR3 amino acids: CASSRQRQGRSYEQYF. In nucleotides, the CDR3 is TGTGCCAGCAGCCGACAAAGACAGGGGAGATCCTACGAGCAGTACTTC.

By share of the sample, this clonotype is medium-sized. The chain is built from TRBV6-5 and TRBJ1-3; perhaps TRBD1 as D (5 bases). V gave up 9 bases and J gave up 0 bases, with 12 bases separating them. The CDR3 has 14 residues. The germline V gene has CDR1 MNHEY and CDR2 SVGAGI. CDR3 loop: CASRDGTSGNTIYF. The CDR3 coding sequence is TGTGCCAGTCGGGACGGCACCTCTGGAAACACCATATATTTT.

This clonotype was seen a handful of times. The chain links TRBV5-1 to TRBJ2-1, with TRBD1 matching over 7 bases. This CDR3 contains 16 residues. Germline V gene sequence: CDR1 SGHRS, CDR2 YFSETQ. V lost 4 bases to trimming and J lost 4 bases; unmatched junction nucleotides: 11. DNA for the CDR3: TGCGCCAGCAGCCCCGGGGACAGAGAGACTTACAATGAGCAGTTCTTC. Protein product: CASSPGDRETYNEQFF.

CDR3 sequence: CASSWGYGYTF. In DNA, the CDR3 is TGTGCCAGCAGTTGGGGCTATGGCTACACCTTC. The chain joins TRBV6-5 to TRBJ1-2, with D uncertain. Trimming left V 4 bases short and J 4 bases short, with 4 bases between. The CDR3 consists of 11 residues. CDR1 is MNHEY and CDR2 is SVGAGI in the germline V gene.

In this sample, this clonotype turned up a few times. J is TRBJ2-1 and V is TRBV10-3; 8 bases fit TRBD1. Germline CDR1 is ENHRY and CDR2 is SYGVKD. V shed 7 bases and J 3 bases; nucleotides not matched to a gene: 8. The CDR3 is made up of 15 amino acids. The CDR3 region is CAIKTTGANYNEQFF. The CDR3 DNA reads as TGTGCCATCAAGACGACAGGGGCGAACTACAATGAGCAGTTCTTC.

This clonotype was seen only a few times. V gene TRBV5-1 combines with J gene TRBJ1-2; D gene uncertain. The CDR3 has 14 residues. Trimming left V 2 bases short and J 4 bases short, with 12 bases between. Germline CDR1 is SGHRS and CDR2 is YFSETQ. DNA of the CDR3: TGCGCCAGCAGCTTAGGACTGACGTCCTATGGCTACACCTTC. Translated: CASSLGLTSYGYTF.